One sample yielded the 22 T cell receptor beta chains listed below, sequenced in a study of blood T cell repertoires in COVID-19 (dated by TCRdb to the early 2020s). Library generation was performed with the immunoSEQ multiplex PCR assay. TCRdb provides this immuneACCESS table in a form limited to in-frame rearrangements. Some clones are lacking; in checked studies, under half of them reflect an unresolved V gene, and why the rest are absent is not known. This sample is represented by roughly 150,000 clones; around 84% of them were singletons. 5.5% to 8% of the sample is held by the ten biggest clonotypes. Specimen: peripheral blood. These receptor sequences come from a woman aged 50 to 60 in a cohort sampled during active or convalescent COVID-19.

This rearrangement joins TRBV6-6 to TRBJ1-2, with D possibly matching TRBD1 (5 bases). V lost 8 bases and J lost 7, with 17 bases in between. The V gene's germline CDR1 is MNHNY and CDR2 SVGAGI (reference sequence). The CDR3 is 13 residues long. CDR3 nucleotides: TGTGCCAGCGGGGACTTGGATCCGGGTGGCTACACCTTC. The encoded protein is CASGDLDPGGYTF.

CDR3 amino acids: CASSPWGQGSNEQFF. The DNA of the CDR3 is TGTGCCAGCAGCCCATGGGGCCAGGGAAGCAATGAGCAGTTCTTC. The rearrangement uses TRBV7-3 and TRBJ2-1; tentatively, D is TRBD1 (5 bases). V gave up 5 bases and J gave up 6 bases, with 17 bases separating them. The CDR3 covers 15 residues. Germline CDR1 reads SGHTA; CDR2 reads FQGTGA.

The chain links TRBV4-3 to TRBJ1-4, with 7 bases that match TRBD1. The CDR3 runs to 15 residues. V shed 1 base, J shed 4 bases, and the junction held 3 bases outside the gene matches. Germline V gene lookup returns CDR1 LGHNA and CDR2 YSLEER. CDR3 nucleotide sequence: TGCGCCAGCAGCCAAGGGGACAGCGGTAATGAAAAACTGTTTTTT. Encoded protein: CASSQGDSGNEKLFF.

The chain is built from TRBV3-1 (or the pseudogene TRBV3-2) and TRBJ2-3, with 8 bases aligning to TRBD2. There are 15 residues in the CDR3. Trimming at V came to 6 bases and at J to 2 bases, leaving 7 bases not matched to a gene. CDR1 LGHDT and CDR2 YNNKEL come from the germline V gene (reference sequence). This chain's CDR3 is CASSQLAEHTDTQYF. The CDR3 nucleotides are TGTGCCAGCAGTCAACTAGCGGAACACACAGATACGCAGTATTTT.

The chain has TRBV10-3 and TRBJ2-3; 9 bases agree with TRBD2. The germline V gene has CDR1 ENHRY and CDR2 SYGVKD. The ends lost 4 bases at V and 4 bases at J; junction bases unmatched: 6. The CDR3 is 15 amino acids. The CDR3 loop is CAISGPRGGADTQYF. The CDR3, as DNA: TGTGCCATCAGTGGGCCGCGGGGGGGGGCAGATACGCAGTATTTT.

The chain has TRBV29-1 and TRBJ2-3, with 7 bases fitting TRBD1. CDR1 SQVTM and CDR2 ANQGSEA come from the germline V gene. Trimming cost V 2 bases and J 1 base; bases outside gene matches: 6. The CDR3 is 15 residues long. The CDR3 sequence is CSVEMADRGTDTQYF. In nucleotides, the CDR3 is TGCAGCGTTGAAATGGCCGACAGGGGCACAGATACGCAGTATTTT.

J is TRBJ2-4 and V is TRBV23-1; 9 nucleotides agree with TRBD2. Being an ORF, TRBV23-1 has a function that is uncertain. V dropped 6 bases and J dropped 0; count of bases not matched to a gene: 15. This CDR3 is 19 amino acids long. The CDR3 reads CASRRPAAGGLGAKNIQYF. Here the CDR3 DNA reads TGCGCCAGCAGACGGCCTGCGGCGGGGGGGCTTGGAGCCAAAAACATTCAGTACTTC.

The V and J genes are TRBV10-3 and TRBJ1-2; 7 bases are shared with TRBD1. The CDR3 loop spans 15 amino acids. Germline assignment: CDR1 ENHRY and CDR2 SYGVKD. J was trimmed by 2 bases and V by 0 bases; bases with no gene match: 3. For the CDR3, the DNA is TGTGCCATCAGTGAGTCCGACAGGGCGAACTATGGCTACACCTTC. Translation gives CAISESDRANYGYTF.

The V gene is TRBV11-2, the J gene TRBJ2-5, with 8 bases lining up with TRBD1. J gave up 5 bases and V 5 bases, and 7 bases lay outside the gene matches. Per germline, CDR1 SGHAT and CDR2 FQNNGV. The CDR3 extends over 14 amino acids. CDR3 nucleotides: TGTGCCAGCAGCGAAGAGACAGGGGTGGAGACCCAGTACTTC. Amino acids: CASSEETGVETQYF.

V is TRBV12-3 or TRBV12-4 and J is TRBJ2-7; a possible D gene is TRBD2 (5 bases). The CDR3 runs 13 residues. V lost 3 bases to trimming and J lost 5 bases, with 11 bases between them. CDR3: CASSFSPGDEQYF. Here the CDR3 DNA reads TGTGCCAGCAGTTTTTCCCCCGGGGACGAGCAGTACTTC.

The gene calls are TRBV7-9 and TRBJ2-7; D perhaps matches TRBD1 (7 bases). The germline V gene has CDR1 SEHNR and CDR2 FQNEAQ (reference sequence). V was trimmed by 2 bases and J by 12 bases, leaving 14 bases between them. There are 12 residues in the CDR3. As DNA, the CDR3 is TGTGCCAGCAGCTTAACGTCAGGGGGAGGGTACTTC. This codes for CASSLTSGGGYF.

This chain joins TRBV5-4 and TRBJ1-2, with 9 positions matching TRBD1. After removal of 4 bases from V and 4 bases from J, the junction contained 8 bases not matched to a gene. The CDR3 runs 15 residues. Germline CDR1 SGHNT, CDR2 YYREEE (reference sequence). The CDR3 sequence: CASSGGTGILYGYTF. The DNA for the CDR3 is TGTGCCAGCAGCGGGGGGACAGGGATTCTCTATGGCTACACCTTC.

The chain recombines TRBV19 with TRBJ1-4; no reliable D call. CDR3 size: 15 residues. Trimming pared 9 bases from V and 0 bases from J, leaving 14 bases between. Germline V gives CDR1 LNHDA, CDR2 SQIVND (reference sequence). The CDR3 here is CASYPRRSTNEKLFF. The CDR3 DNA reads TGTGCCAGCTACCCCCGGAGGTCAACTAATGAAAAACTGTTTTTT.

The V and J genes are TRBV12-5 and TRBJ1-1; 8 bases agree with TRBD1. V lost 10 bases to trimming and J lost 1 base; unmatched junction nucleotides: 2. CDR1 is LGHNT, CDR2 FRNRAP, per germline. The CDR3 runs to 12 residues. DNA of the CDR3: TGTGCTACCGGACAGGGGAACACTGAAGCTTTCTTT. This gives the protein CATGQGNTEAFF.

The V and J genes are TRBV11-3 and TRBJ1-1; D is perhaps TRBD1 (5 bases). This CDR3 is 14 amino acids long. CDR1 SGHNT and CDR2 YENEEA come from the germline V gene. The V end was cut by 3 bases, the J end by 0 bases, with 8 bases between. The CDR3 sequence is CASSLSGVNTEAFF. As DNA, the CDR3 is TGTGCCAGCAGCTTGTCGGGGGTGAACACTGAAGCTTTCTTT.

The chain recombines TRBV12-5 with TRBJ2-7; 8 positions agree with TRBD1. There are 14 residues in the CDR3. Trimming removed 6 bases from V and 6 bases from J; junction bases left unmatched: 10. CDR1 and CDR2 from the germline V gene are LGHNT and FRNRAP. CDR3: CASGDGQGAPEQYF. Here the CDR3 DNA reads TGTGCTAGTGGGGACGGACAGGGAGCCCCCGAGCAGTACTTC.

The genes are TRBV25-1 and TRBJ1-2; unclear D gene. The CDR3 runs to 14 residues. V was pared by 3 bases and J by 0 bases, with 8 bases between. Looked up from germline, CDR1 is MGHDK and CDR2 is SYGVNS. CDR3 in amino acids: CASSELRANYGYTF. DNA for the CDR3: TGTGCCAGCAGTGAGTTGAGGGCTAACTATGGCTACACCTTC.

The chain couples TRBV5-1 to TRBJ2-3, with 9 nucleotides matching TRBD1. In germline, CDR1 is SGHRS, CDR2 YFSETQ. This CDR3 spans 14 amino acids. J lost 6 bases, V lost 4 bases, and 6 bases had no gene match. CDR3 DNA: TGCGCCAGCAGCGTACAGGGGGCGGGCGATACGCAGTATTTT. Translated: CASSVQGAGDTQYF.

The rearrangement links TRBV10-3 to TRBJ2-7; 7 positions match TRBD2. The CDR3 spans 12 residues. Trimming cost V 10 bases and J 2 bases; bases outside gene matches: 5. The germline gives CDR1 ENHRY, CDR2 SYGVKD. The CDR3 spells CATGGGTYEQYF. CDR3 nucleotides: TGTGCCACTGGGGGGGGGACCTACGAGCAGTACTTC.

The rearrangement links TRBV10-3 to TRBJ1-1, with D perhaps matching TRBD1 (5 bases). With 6 bases removed from V and 0 bases from J, the gap between germline ends came to 11 bases. This CDR3 is 14 amino acids long. The germline CDR1 and CDR2 sequences are ENHRY and SYGVKD. The CDR3 DNA is TGTGCCATCAGGGGGGGAGATATGAACACTGAAGCTTTCTTT. This gives the protein CAIRGGDMNTEAFF.

The chain uses TRBV12-5 and TRBJ2-1; 11 nucleotides line up with TRBD2. Germline lookup yields CDR1 LGHNT and CDR2 FRNRAP. V was pared by 5 bases and J by 4 bases, with 13 bases of the junction left unmatched. CDR3 length: 18 residues. The CDR3 coding sequence is TGTGCTAGTGGTCGAGACCATCCGACTAGCGGGGATTACAATGAGCAGTTCTTC. It specifies CASGRDHPTSGDYNEQFF. The full variable domain, in which reference TRBV12-5 and TRBJ2-1 provide the parts outside the CDR3, is DARVTQTPRHKVTEMGQEVTMRCQPILGHNTVFWYRQTMMQGLELLAYFRNRAPLDDSGMPKDRFSAEMPDATLATLKIQPSEPRDSAVYFCASGRDHPTSGDYNEQFFGPGTRLTVL.

V gene TRBV4-3 combines with J gene TRBJ2-5; D perhaps matches TRBD2 (7 bases). Germline CDR1 reads LGHNA; CDR2 reads YSLEER. CDR3 length: 14 residues. Trimming removed 0 bases at V and 6 bases at J, with 11 bases between. DNA of the CDR3: TGCGCCAGCAGCCAAGATCGGGGGGCGCAGACCCAGTACTTC. Its translation is CASSQDRGAQTQYF.